The T cell receptor (beta chain) under discussion was sequenced for a study of blood T cell repertoires in COVID-19. At the level of the study: Samples came from the United States, Italy and Spain, spanning acute and convalescent COVID-19. The cDNA or gDNA used as material had been derived from T cells, B-cell-depleted T cells, or PBMCs.

Original processing notes: From reference gene primer amplification, estimates of nucleated cell counts were derived. This table comes from immunoSEQ multiplex PCR, and its TCRdb copy is limited to in-frame clones, with some not included. The D gene and trimming were derived from the DNA, and the V and J assignments and clone size from that table. The sample shows tens of thousands of clones, around 80% of them seen only once. The CDR3 is made up of 17 amino acids. V lost 0 bases, J lost 4 bases, and 9 bases stayed unmatched. Germline V CDR1 and CDR2: KGHDR, SFDVKD. This receptor was obtained from a man aged 80 or over with active or convalescent COVID-19. The sequenced sample consisted of peripheral blood. This chain connects TRBV24-1 to TRBJ2-7, with TRBD2 matching over 9 bases. The CDR3 loop reads CATSDLPQPSGIYEQYF. The CDR3, as DNA: TGTGCCACCAGTGATTTGCCCCAACCTAGCGGGATTTACGAGCAGTACTTC.